One and the same sample provided the 29 T cell receptor beta chains below, sequenced in a study of T cell clusters in autoimmune cytopenias. TRB amplification used around 260 ng of peripheral blood genomic DNA. TRB rearrangements were amplified by touch-down multiplex PCR with mixed TRB-A/B primers. TCRdb processed the multiplex PCR reads again and assigns one entry to each CDR3 protein, with no DNA. The repertoire table contains about 8,400 distinct CDR3 sequences. The sample comprised peripheral blood. These receptors all stem from a human donor with an autoimmune cytopenia or autoimmune hepatitis (not recorded which).

This chain uses TRBV20-1 with TRBJ2-7; the TCRdb call, TRBD2, lacks DNA for checking. The CDR3 is 17 residues long. Germline values: CDR1 DFQATT, CDR2 SNEGSKA (reference sequence). CDR3 sequence: CSARGSGGTSGNYEQYF.

The chain uses TRBV5-1 and TRBJ2-2. Germline V gives CDR1 SGHRS, CDR2 YFSETQ. There are 14 residues in the CDR3. The CDR3 region is CASSSDKNTGELFF.

This clonotype is deemed medium-sized by its frequency. The V gene is TRBV30, the J gene TRBJ2-7; TCRdb calls TRBD1, which cannot be checked without DNA. Germline CDR1 is GTSNPN and CDR2 is SVGIG (reference sequence). This CDR3 has 14 amino acids. CDR3 residues: CAWSPTRTGGEQYF.

The chain links TRBV10-3 to TRBJ1-1. The CDR3 runs to 12 residues. CDR1 is ENHRY and CDR2 is SYGVKD in the germline V gene. The CDR3 is CAIGRKENEAFF.

The chain employs TRBV14 and TRBJ1-5. Looked up from germline, CDR1 is SGHDN and CDR2 is FVKESK. The CDR3 covers 11 residues. CDR3: CASSQGGPQHF. The whole variable domain, filled in from reference TRBV14 and TRBJ1-5, reads EAGVTQFPSHSVIEKGQTVTLRCDPISGHDNLYWYRRVMGKEIKFLLHFVKESKQDESGMPNNRFLAERTGGTYSTLKVQPAELEDSGVYFCASSQGGPQHFGDGTRLSIL.

The genes are TRBV6-2 or TRBV6-3 and TRBJ2-3; the TCRdb D gene call, TRBD2, has no DNA to confirm it. The length of the CDR3 is 12 residues. Per the germline V gene, CDR1 is MNHEY and CDR2 is SVGEGT. The CDR3 sequence: CASRRLADTQYF.

The genes are TRBV6-5 and TRBJ2-2; the D call of TRBD1 rests on TCRdb alone, since no DNA is present to check it. The CDR3 length is 14 residues. CDR1 MNHEY and CDR2 SVGAGI come from the germline V gene. The CDR3 is CASTRQVNTGELFF.

The chain couples TRBV21-1 to TRBJ1-1. TRBV21-1 corresponds to a pseudogene. The CDR3 loop spans 16 amino acids. The CDR3 protein is CASSRSKESVGTEAFF.

The CDR3 is CASSLGGLAGVDEQFF. The gene calls are TRBV5-5 and TRBJ2-1; the D call from TCRdb, TRBD2, cannot be confirmed without DNA. Per the germline V gene, CDR1 is SGHKS and CDR2 is YYEKEE (reference sequence). This CDR3 has 16 amino acids. Looking up the rest from reference TRBV5-5 and TRBJ2-1 gives the full variable domain: DAGVTQSPTHLIKTRGQQVTLRCSPISGHKSVSWYQQVLGQGPQFIFQYYEKEERGRGNFPDRFSARQFPNYSSELNVNALLLGDSALYLCASSLGGLAGVDEQFFGPGTRLTVL.

This clonotype ranks as medium-sized in terms of frequency. The CDR3 loop reads CASSYYGSNQPQHF. The chain uses TRBV6-6 and TRBJ1-5. Germline assignment: CDR1 MNHNY and CDR2 SVGAGI (reference sequence). The CDR3 contains 14 residues.

The rearrangement joins TRBV6-6 to TRBJ1-1; the TRBD1 assignment by TCRdb is unverifiable without DNA. CDR1 MNHNY and CDR2 SVGAGI come from the germline V gene (reference sequence). The CDR3 has 14 residues. The CDR3 protein is CASSRTGEDTEAFF.

The chain employs TRBV7-2 and TRBJ1-1; TCRdb indicates TRBD1, and absent DNA this call remains unverified. The CDR3 has 13 residues. Germline V lookup: CDR1 SGHTA, CDR2 FQGNSA. The CDR3 sequence: CASSQGTATEAFF.

The chain has TRBV19 and TRBJ2-1; as DNA is missing, the TRBD2 call by TCRdb cannot be tested. In germline, CDR1 is LNHDA, CDR2 SQIVND (reference sequence). The CDR3 totals 13 residues. The CDR3 region is CASRALAGGEQFF. The full variable domain, its missing parts supplied by reference TRBV19 and TRBJ2-1, is DGGITQSPKYLFRKEGQNVTLSCEQNLNHDAMYWYRQDPGQGLRLIYYSQIVNDFQKGDIAEGYSVSREKKESFPLTVTSAQKNPTAFYLCASRALAGGEQFFGPGTRLTVL.

This chain joins TRBV12-3 or TRBV12-4 and TRBJ1-4. The CDR3 has 15 amino acids. The CDR3 reads CASSGLAGTNEKLFF.

V is TRBV6-1 and J is TRBJ1-2; the D call from TCRdb, TRBD1, cannot be confirmed without DNA. CDR3 length: 16 residues. Germline V gene sequence: CDR1 MNHNS, CDR2 SASEGT. The CDR3 spells CASSQGRGPPTYGYTF.

This clonotype is identified as medium-sized from frequency. The chain employs TRBV20-1 and TRBJ2-1; as DNA is missing, the TRBD1 call by TCRdb cannot be tested. Germline-derived CDR1 and CDR2 are DFQATT and SNEGSKA (reference sequence). The CDR3 consists of 13 residues. The CDR3 sequence: CSATGDRANEQFF.

Frequency places this clonotype as medium-sized. The rearrangement uses TRBV20-1 and TRBJ2-7; without DNA, the TCRdb call of TRBD1 cannot be checked. Per germline, CDR1 DFQATT and CDR2 SNEGSKA (reference sequence). This CDR3 comprises 14 residues. The CDR3 sequence is CSARSLAGGYEQYF.

By frequency, this clonotype is medium-sized. The rearrangement links TRBV7-2 to TRBJ1-1; TCRdb outputs TRBD1, but without DNA this stays unchecked. There are 14 residues in the CDR3. Germline V gene data show CDR1 as SGHTA and CDR2 as FQGNSA. Here the CDR3 reads CASSLVGVDTEAFF.

CDR3 region: CASSLTGSDQPQHF. The chain has TRBV5-6 and TRBJ1-5. The CDR3 sequence is 14 residues long. Germline loops: CDR1 SGHDT, CDR2 YYEEEE. Complete variable domain (other parts from reference TRBV5-6 and TRBJ1-5): DAGVTQSPTHLIKTRGQQVTLRCSPKSGHDTVSWYQQALGQGPQFIFQYYEEEERQRGNFPDRFSGHQFPNYSSELNVNALLLGDSALYLCASSLTGSDQPQHFGDGTRLSIL.

Considering frequency, this clonotype is medium-sized. This chain uses TRBV6-5 with TRBJ1-3; TCRdb's D call of TRBD1 is untestable without DNA. This CDR3 is built from 15 residues. Germline V CDR1 and CDR2: MNHEY, SVGAGI. The CDR3: CASSPIQGVGNTIYF.

Measured by frequency, this clonotype is medium-sized. The V call is TRBV6-5, the J call TRBJ1-6; the TCRdb D gene call, TRBD1, has no DNA to confirm it. The V gene's germline CDR1 is MNHEY and CDR2 SVGAGI. The CDR3 covers 14 residues. This chain's CDR3 is CASSFDSDNSPLHF.

The chain uses TRBV7-2 and TRBJ2-3; TCRdb proposes TRBD2, but this gene call is untestable without DNA. The CDR3 extends over 13 amino acids. Germline loops: CDR1 SGHTA, CDR2 FQGNSA. The CDR3: CASSSTSGTTQYF.

The genes are TRBV11-2 and TRBJ2-7; TCRdb outputs TRBD1, but without DNA this stays unchecked. Germline CDR1 is SGHAT and CDR2 is FQNNGV. The CDR3 consists of 16 residues. The CDR3 protein is CASSLNPGQVTYEQYF.

The chain combines TRBV27 with TRBJ2-5; the TCRdb call, TRBD1, lacks DNA for checking. The germline V gene has CDR1 MNHEY and CDR2 SMNVEV (reference sequence). CDR3 length equals 14 residues. This CDR3 is CASSFYGDSNEQYF.

The rearrangement uses TRBV21-1 and TRBJ2-7; with no DNA, the TCRdb D assignment of TRBD1 cannot be verified. TRBV21-1 is annotated as a pseudogene. This CDR3 spans 14 amino acids. The CDR3 sequence is CASSKFRVGFEQYF.

This clonotype is classed as medium-sized by frequency. The J gene is TRBJ1-2, the V gene TRBV20-1; without DNA, the TCRdb call of TRBD1 cannot be checked. The germline gives CDR1 DFQATT, CDR2 SNEGSKA (reference sequence). There are 11 residues in the CDR3. The CDR3 region is CSATGAGGYTF.

J is TRBJ2-3 and V is TRBV10-2; TCRdb indicates TRBD2, and absent DNA this call remains unverified. Germline V gene sequence: CDR1 WSHSY, CDR2 SAAADI. The CDR3 length is 15 residues. The CDR3 sequence: CASRVAGGGSDTQYF.

This clonotype counts as medium-sized by frequency. V usage is TRBV7-2 and J usage is TRBJ1-2; TCRdb returns TRBD1, unconfirmable since there is no DNA. Germline CDR1 reads SGHTA; CDR2 reads FQGNSA. The CDR3 has 14 residues. CDR3 loop: CASRKRQDRRGYTF.

The chain is built from TRBV6-1 and TRBJ2-1. The CDR3 runs 14 residues. Germline loops: CDR1 MNHNS, CDR2 SASEGT. The CDR3 protein is CASSVRQKNNEQFF.